Here is one T cell receptor (beta chain) with its context. Germline CDR1 is MNHEY and CDR2 is SMNVEV (reference sequence). Trimming removed 5 bases from V and 4 bases from J; junction bases left unmatched: 10. CDR3 length: 17 residues. The sample belongs to a study of blood T cell repertoires in COVID-19. Study summary: Whether acute or convalescent, the COVID-19 samples came from the United States, Italy and Spain.

In the original workflow: Estimation of nucleated cell counts was performed using reference gene primer amplification. This table comes from immunoSEQ multiplex PCR, and its TCRdb copy is limited to in-frame clones, with some not included. For V, J and clone size, that table is used; D and trimming come from the DNA. The sample has tens of thousands of clones, more than 90% seen once; the top ten hold roughly 9.8%. The receptor was isolated from a woman aged 80 or over with acute or convalescent COVID-19. Sequencing input: peripheral blood. The rearrangement links TRBV27 to TRBJ2-1, with 11 bases lining up with TRBD2. The CDR3 sequence: CASSPSLAGGRYNEQFF. CDR3 nucleotides: TGTGCCAGCAGTCCATCCCTAGCGGGAGGCAGGTACAATGAGCAGTTCTTC.